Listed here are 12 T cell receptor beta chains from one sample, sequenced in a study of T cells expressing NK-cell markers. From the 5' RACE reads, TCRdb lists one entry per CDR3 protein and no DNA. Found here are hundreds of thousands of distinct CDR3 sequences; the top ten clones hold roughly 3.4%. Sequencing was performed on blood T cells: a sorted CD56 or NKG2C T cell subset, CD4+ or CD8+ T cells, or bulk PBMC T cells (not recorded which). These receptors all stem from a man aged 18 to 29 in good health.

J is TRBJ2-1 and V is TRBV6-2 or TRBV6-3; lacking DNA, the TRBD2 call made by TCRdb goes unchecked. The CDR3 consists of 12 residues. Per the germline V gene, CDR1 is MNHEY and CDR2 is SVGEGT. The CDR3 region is CASSYNSGEQFF.

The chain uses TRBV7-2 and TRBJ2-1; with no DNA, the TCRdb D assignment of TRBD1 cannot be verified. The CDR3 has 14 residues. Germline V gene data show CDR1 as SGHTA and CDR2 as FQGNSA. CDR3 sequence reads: CASSLARADNEQFF.

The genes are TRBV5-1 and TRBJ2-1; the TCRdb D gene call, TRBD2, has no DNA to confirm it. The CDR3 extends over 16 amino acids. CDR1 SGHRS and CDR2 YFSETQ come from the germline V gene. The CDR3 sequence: CASSLESSMIPNEQFF.

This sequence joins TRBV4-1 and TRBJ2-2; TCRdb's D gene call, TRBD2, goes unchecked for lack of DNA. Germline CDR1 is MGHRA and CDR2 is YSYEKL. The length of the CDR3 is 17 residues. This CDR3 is CASSQGYEGGDTGELFF.

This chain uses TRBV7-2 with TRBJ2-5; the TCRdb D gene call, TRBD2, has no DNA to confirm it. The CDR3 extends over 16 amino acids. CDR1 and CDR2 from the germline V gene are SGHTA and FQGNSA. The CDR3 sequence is CASSPRLAGNQETQYF.

The chain's CDR3 is CASSLWTRIIGELFF. V is TRBV12-3 or TRBV12-4 and J is TRBJ2-2; lacking DNA, the TRBD2 call made by TCRdb goes unchecked. CDR3 length equals 15 residues.

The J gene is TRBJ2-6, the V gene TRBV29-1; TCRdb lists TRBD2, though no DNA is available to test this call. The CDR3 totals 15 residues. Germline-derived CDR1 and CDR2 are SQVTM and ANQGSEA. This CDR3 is CSVSLLAAGANVLTF. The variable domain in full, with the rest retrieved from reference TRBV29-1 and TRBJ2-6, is SAVISQKPSRDICQRGTSLTIQCQVDSQVTMMFWYRQQPGQSLTLIATANQGSEATYESGFVIDKFPISRPNLTFSTLTVSNMSPEDSSIYLCSVSLLAAGANVLTFGAGSRLTVL.

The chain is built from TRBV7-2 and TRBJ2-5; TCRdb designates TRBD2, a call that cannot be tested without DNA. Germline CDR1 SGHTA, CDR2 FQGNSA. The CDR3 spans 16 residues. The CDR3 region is CASSLGSLAGAETQYF.

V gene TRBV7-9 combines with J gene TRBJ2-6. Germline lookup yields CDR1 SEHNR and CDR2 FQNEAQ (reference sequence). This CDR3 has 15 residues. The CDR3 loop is CASRGNTSGANVLTF. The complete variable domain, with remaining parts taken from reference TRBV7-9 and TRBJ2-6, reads DTGVSQNPRHKITKRGQNVTFRCDPISEHNRLYWYRQTLGQGPEFLTYFQNEAQLEKSRLLSDRFSAERPKGSFSTLEIQRTEQGDSAMYLCASRGNTSGANVLTFGAGSRLTVL.

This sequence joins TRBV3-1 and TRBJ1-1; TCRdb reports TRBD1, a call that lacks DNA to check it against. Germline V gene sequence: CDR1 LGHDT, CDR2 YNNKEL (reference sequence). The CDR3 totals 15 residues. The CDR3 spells CASSQNRASGTEAFF.

The CDR3 region is CASSDPGHPGPSTDTQYF. This sequence joins TRBV25-1 and TRBJ2-3; as DNA is missing, the TRBD1 call by TCRdb cannot be tested. The germline V gene has CDR1 MGHDK and CDR2 SYGVNS. The CDR3 consists of 18 residues.

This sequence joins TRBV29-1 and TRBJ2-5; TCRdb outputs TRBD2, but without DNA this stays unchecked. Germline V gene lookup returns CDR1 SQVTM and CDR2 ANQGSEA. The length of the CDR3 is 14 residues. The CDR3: CSVERGLGRETQYF. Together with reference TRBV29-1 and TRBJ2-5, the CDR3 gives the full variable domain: SAVISQKPSRDICQRGTSLTIQCQVDSQVTMMFWYRQQPGQSLTLIATANQGSEATYESGFVIDKFPISRPNLTFSTLTVSNMSPEDSSIYLCSVERGLGRETQYFGPGTRLLVL.